These 17 T cell receptor beta chains share one sample of origin, sequenced in a study of cytomegalovirus exposure and HLA in healthy donors. The PCR ran on 60 Vbeta and 13 Jbeta primers. Sequenced by immunoSEQ multiplex PCR; TCRdb stores in-frame clones only, minus some. This sample's table reports around 35,000 clones. Sequenced input: PBMCs. The receptors derive from a woman aged 40-49 years in good health and CMV-seropositive.

J is TRBJ2-3 and V is TRBV18; 9 bases are shared with TRBD2. The germline V gene has CDR1 KGHSH and CDR2 LQKENI. V shed 4 bases, J shed 0 bases, and the junction held 5 bases outside the gene matches. CDR3 length: 16 amino acids. The CDR3 DNA reads as TGTGCCAGCTCACAAGCGGGAGGTGGGAGCACAGATACGCAGTATTTT. As protein: CASSQAGGGSTDTQYF. The variable domain in full, completed from reference TRBV18 and TRBJ2-3, reads NAGVMQNPRHLVRRRGQEARLRCSPMKGHSHVYWYRQLPEEGLKFMVYLQKENIIDESGMPKERFSAEFPKEGPSILRIQQVVRGDSAAYFCASSQAGGGSTDTQYFGPGTRLTVL.

The genes are TRBV5-4 and TRBJ1-4; 10 bases fit TRBD1. CDR1 and CDR2 from the germline V gene are SGHNT and YYREEE (reference sequence). Losses at the gene ends were 4 bases for V and 7 bases for J; bases not matched to a gene: 7. The CDR3 consists of 15 residues. CDR3 region: CASSPGTGDPEKLFF. The CDR3, as DNA: TGTGCCAGCAGCCCAGGGACAGGGGACCCTGAAAAACTGTTTTTT.

The gene calls are TRBV29-1 and TRBJ1-1; 7 positions agree with TRBD1. Germline loops: CDR1 SQVTM, CDR2 ANQGSEA. J gave up 3 bases and V 7 bases, and 5 bases lay outside the gene matches. CDR3 length equals 12 residues. CDR3 in amino acids: CSGRDSDTEAFF. CDR3 coding DNA: TGCAGCGGCAGGGACAGTGACACTGAAGCTTTCTTT. The full variable domain, its missing parts supplied by reference TRBV29-1 and TRBJ1-1, is SAVISQKPSRDICQRGTSLTIQCQVDSQVTMMFWYRQQPGQSLTLIATANQGSEATYESGFVIDKFPISRPNLTFSTLTVSNMSPEDSSIYLCSGRDSDTEAFFGQGTRLTVV.

The V gene is TRBV19, the J gene TRBJ2-7; weak D call: TRBD2 (5 bases). Trimming pared 1 base from V and 7 bases from J, leaving 14 bases between. This CDR3 spans 14 amino acids. Germline CDR1 LNHDA, CDR2 SQIVND (reference sequence). The CDR3 DNA sequence: TGTGCCAGTAGTATAGGTGTATCGGGGTCTGAGCAGTACTTC. Protein: CASSIGVSGSEQYF.

V usage is TRBV7-9 and J usage is TRBJ1-1; D not certain. The CDR3 is made up of 13 amino acids. V was pared by 5 bases and J by 1 base, with 8 bases between. Germline CDR1 reads SEHNR; CDR2 reads FQNEAQ (reference sequence). CDR3 sequence (DNA): TGTGCCAGCAGCCGGGAGGGGAACACTGAAGCTTTCTTT. Protein: CASSREGNTEAFF. The full variable domain, with the rest looked up from reference TRBV7-9 and TRBJ1-1, is DTGVSQNPRHKITKRGQNVTFRCDPISEHNRLYWYRQTLGQGPEFLTYFQNEAQLEKSRLLSDRFSAERPKGSFSTLEIQRTEQGDSAMYLCASSREGNTEAFFGQGTRLTVV.

This chain joins TRBV6-5 and TRBJ1-2, with 7 bases aligning to TRBD1. Trimming took 3 bases from V and 7 from J; bases not matched to a gene: 5. There are 13 residues in the CDR3. Germline V gives CDR1 MNHEY, CDR2 SVGAGI. CDR3 coding DNA: TGTGCCAGCAGTTATCGACAGGGCGGTGGCTACACCTTC. Its translation is CASSYRQGGGYTF.

V is TRBV30 and J is TRBJ2-1; no definite D call. Germline lookup yields CDR1 GTSNPN and CDR2 SVGIG (reference sequence). This CDR3 is 18 amino acids long. Trimming took 0 bases from V and 6 from J, leaving 24 bases between them. The CDR3, as DNA: TGTGCCTGGAGTGTTAAAGGTTTGGAGCGCAAAAAACTCAATGAGCAGTTCTTC. Translation gives CAWSVKGLERKKLNEQFF.

The chain recombines TRBV29-1 with TRBJ2-7, with a possible D match to TRBD2 (6 bases). The CDR3 has 13 residues. Germline loops: CDR1 SQVTM, CDR2 ANQGSEA. Trimming left V 2 bases short and J 6 bases short, with 14 bases between. The CDR3 reads CSVEMGGVSEQYF. Here the CDR3 DNA reads TGCAGCGTTGAAATGGGGGGAGTGTCCGAGCAGTACTTC.

V and J are TRBV6-6 and TRBJ1-4; 8 bases match TRBD1. The V gene's germline CDR1 is MNHNY and CDR2 SVGAGI (reference sequence). V shed 2 bases and J 4 bases; nucleotides not matched to a gene: 6. The length of the CDR3 is 16 residues. This CDR3 reads CASSYTQGVHNEKLFF. CDR3 bases: TGTGCCAGCAGTTACACACAGGGGGTGCATAATGAAAAACTGTTTTTT.

V and J are TRBV15 and TRBJ1-1; TRBD1 is a possible D gene (5 bases). Looked up from germline, CDR1 is LNHNV and CDR2 is YYDKDF (reference sequence). Trimming took 5 bases from V and 2 from J, leaving 12 bases between them. The CDR3 sequence is 14 residues long. The CDR3 spells CATSEGVGNTEAFF. The DNA for the CDR3 is TGTGCCACCAGCGAAGGGGTGGGTAACACTGAAGCTTTCTTT.

V usage is TRBV30 and J usage is TRBJ2-2, with a weak D call TRBD2 (7 bases). Germline V gene lookup returns CDR1 GTSNPN and CDR2 SVGIG (reference sequence). This CDR3 comprises 14 residues. Trimming left V 5 bases short and J 7 bases short, with 17 bases between. The DNA for the CDR3 is TGTGCCTGGTTGCGACGGGGGGCAAACGGGGAGCTGTTTTTT. Translating gives CAWLRRGANGELFF.

The chain combines TRBV6-5 with TRBJ1-2; no firm D call. V lost 0 bases and J lost 8, with 13 bases in between. This CDR3 region has 14 residues. Germline lookup yields CDR1 MNHEY and CDR2 SVGAGI. As DNA, the CDR3 is TGTGCCAGCAGTTACTCGACTCTTGAGTCCGGCTACACCTTC. Translating gives CASSYSTLESGYTF.

V usage is TRBV5-1 and J usage is TRBJ1-2; maybe TRBD1 (6 bases). V was cut by 3 bases and J by 1 base, with 7 bases left in between. Per germline, CDR1 SGHRS and CDR2 YFSETQ. The CDR3 consists of 13 residues. This chain's CDR3 is CASSSDSNYGYTF. The DNA for the CDR3 is TGCGCCAGCAGCTCGGACAGTAACTATGGCTACACCTTC.

V is TRBV2 and J is TRBJ2-2; 9 nucleotides align to TRBD2. Germline lookup yields CDR1 SNHLY and CDR2 FYNNEI. J gave up 5 bases and V 4 bases, and 5 bases lay outside the gene matches. CDR3 length: 15 residues. The CDR3 loop reads CASSGLSGGTGELFF. The CDR3 region has the DNA TGTGCCAGCAGTGGCCTTAGCGGGGGAACCGGGGAGCTGTTTTTT.

The chain is built from TRBV27 and TRBJ1-1, with 8 bases that match TRBD1. The CDR3 is 16 residues long. Germline CDR1 and CDR2: MNHEY and SMNVEV (reference sequence). V gave up 5 bases and J gave up 2 bases; unmatched junction bases: 10. The CDR3 nucleotides are TGTGCCAGCAGTCCCAAAAGGACAGGGAGAAACACTGAAGCTTTCTTT. Protein product: CASSPKRTGRNTEAFF.

The chain carries TRBV5-4 and TRBJ1-2; 10 bases map to TRBD1. In germline, CDR1 is SGHNT, CDR2 YYREEE (reference sequence). V lost 4 bases to trimming and J lost 8 bases; unmatched junction nucleotides: 11. This CDR3 region has 15 residues. CDR3 DNA: TGTGCCAGCAGCCTGACAGGGGGCGGGATGGAGGGCTACACCTTC. Its translation: CASSLTGGGMEGYTF.

The chain recombines TRBV29-1 with TRBJ2-5; D gene unclear. The V gene's germline CDR1 is SQVTM and CDR2 ANQGSEA. This CDR3 is built from 10 residues. The ends were cut back, 7 bases at V and 7 bases at J, with 10 bases in the middle. CDR3 sequence: CSGLSSTQYF. The CDR3 nucleotides read TGCAGCGGCCTGAGCTCGACCCAGTACTTC. The variable domain in full, completed from reference TRBV29-1 and TRBJ2-5, reads SAVISQKPSRDICQRGTSLTIQCQVDSQVTMMFWYRQQPGQSLTLIATANQGSEATYESGFVIDKFPISRPNLTFSTLTVSNMSPEDSSIYLCSGLSSTQYFGPGTRLLVL.